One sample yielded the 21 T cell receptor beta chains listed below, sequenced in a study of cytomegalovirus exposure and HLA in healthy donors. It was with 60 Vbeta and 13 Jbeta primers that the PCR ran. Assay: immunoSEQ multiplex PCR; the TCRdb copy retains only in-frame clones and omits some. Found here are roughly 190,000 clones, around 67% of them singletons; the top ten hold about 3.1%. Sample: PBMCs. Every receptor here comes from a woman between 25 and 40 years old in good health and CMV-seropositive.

As DNA, the CDR3 is TGTGCCAGCTCGTCTACAGGGGCAGAGACCCAGTACTTC. This encodes CASSSTGAETQYF. The chain recombines TRBV18 with TRBJ2-5; 7 bases fit TRBD1. Germline V gene lookup returns CDR1 KGHSH and CDR2 LQKENI. This CDR3 is 13 amino acids long. V lost 6 bases and J lost 4; bases outside the gene matches: 5. The whole variable domain, filled in from reference TRBV18 and TRBJ2-5, reads NAGVMQNPRHLVRRRGQEARLRCSPMKGHSHVYWYRQLPEEGLKFMVYLQKENIIDESGMPKERFSAEFPKEGPSILRIQQVVRGDSAAYFCASSSTGAETQYFGPGTRLLVL.

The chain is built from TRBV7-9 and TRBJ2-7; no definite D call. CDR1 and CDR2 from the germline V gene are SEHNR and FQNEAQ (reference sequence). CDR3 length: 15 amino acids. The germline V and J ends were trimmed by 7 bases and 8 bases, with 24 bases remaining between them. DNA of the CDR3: TGTGCCAGCAAAGAGGAAGACTCATCTACGGTCAAGCAGTACTTC. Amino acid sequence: CASKEEDSSTVKQYF.

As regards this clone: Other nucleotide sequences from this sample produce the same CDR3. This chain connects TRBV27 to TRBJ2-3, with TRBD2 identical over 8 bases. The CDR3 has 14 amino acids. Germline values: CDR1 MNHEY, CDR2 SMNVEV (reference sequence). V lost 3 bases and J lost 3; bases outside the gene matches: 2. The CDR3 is CASSFLAGTDTQYF. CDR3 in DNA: TGTGCCAGCAGTTTCTTAGCGGGAACAGATACGCAGTATTTT.

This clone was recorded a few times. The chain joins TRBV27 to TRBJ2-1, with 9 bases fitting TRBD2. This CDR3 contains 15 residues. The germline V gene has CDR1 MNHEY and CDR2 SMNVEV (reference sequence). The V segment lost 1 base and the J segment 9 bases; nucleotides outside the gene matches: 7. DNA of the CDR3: TGTGCCAGCAGTTTATGGGCGGGAGGGGCGGTTGAGCAGTTCTTC. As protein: CASSLWAGGAVEQFF.

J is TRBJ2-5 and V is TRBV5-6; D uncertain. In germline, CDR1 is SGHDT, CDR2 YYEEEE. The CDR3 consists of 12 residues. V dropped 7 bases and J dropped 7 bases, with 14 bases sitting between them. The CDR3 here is CASLGQFGTQYF. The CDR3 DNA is TGTGCCAGCCTCGGTCAATTTGGGACCCAGTACTTC. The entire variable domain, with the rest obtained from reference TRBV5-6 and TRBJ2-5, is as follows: DAGVTQSPTHLIKTRGQQVTLRCSPKSGHDTVSWYQQALGQGPQFIFQYYEEEERQRGNFPDRFSGHQFPNYSSELNVNALLLGDSALYLCASLGQFGTQYFGPGTRLLVL.

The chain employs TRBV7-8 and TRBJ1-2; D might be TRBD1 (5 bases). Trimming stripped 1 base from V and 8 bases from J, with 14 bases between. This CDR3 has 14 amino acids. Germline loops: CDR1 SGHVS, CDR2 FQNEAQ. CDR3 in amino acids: CASSLDRTPPGYTF. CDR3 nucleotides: TGTGCCAGCAGCTTAGACAGGACACCGCCGGGCTACACCTTC.

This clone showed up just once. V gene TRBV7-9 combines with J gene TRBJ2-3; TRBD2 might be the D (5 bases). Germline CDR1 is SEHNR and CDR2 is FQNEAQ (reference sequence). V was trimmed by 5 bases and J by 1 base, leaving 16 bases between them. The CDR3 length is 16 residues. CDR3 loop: CASSPTRLAGTDTQYF. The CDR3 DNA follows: TGTGCCAGCAGCCCCACCAGGCTAGCTGGCACAGATACGCAGTATTTT.

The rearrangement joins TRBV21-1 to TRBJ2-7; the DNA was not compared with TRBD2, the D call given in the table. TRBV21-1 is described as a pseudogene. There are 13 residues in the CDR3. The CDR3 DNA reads TGTGCCAGCAGCTCTCCCGGTTGTTACGAGCAGTACTTC. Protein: CASSSPGCYEQYF.

In DNA form, the CDR3 reads TGTGCCAGCATTGGACAGGGGGTATTGGGCAATCAGCCCCAGCATTTT. Protein product: CASIGQGVLGNQPQHF. The chain is built from TRBV2 and TRBJ1-5; 10 bases match TRBD1. J lost 2 bases, V lost 7 bases, and 8 bases had no gene match. Germline loops: CDR1 SNHLY, CDR2 FYNNEI. CDR3 length equals 16 residues.

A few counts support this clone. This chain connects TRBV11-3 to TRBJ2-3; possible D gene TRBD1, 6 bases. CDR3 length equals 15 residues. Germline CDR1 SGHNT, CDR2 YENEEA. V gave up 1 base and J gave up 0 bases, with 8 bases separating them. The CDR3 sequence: CASSLGGLSTDTQYF. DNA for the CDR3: TGTGCCAGCAGCTTAGGGGGGCTGAGCACAGATACGCAGTATTTT.

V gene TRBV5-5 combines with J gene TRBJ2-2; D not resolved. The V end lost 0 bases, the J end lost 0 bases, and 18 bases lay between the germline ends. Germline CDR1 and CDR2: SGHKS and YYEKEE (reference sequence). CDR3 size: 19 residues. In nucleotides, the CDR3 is TGTGCCAGCAGCTTGGGCCCGCGGCTCTTTACCTCGAACACCGGGGAGCTGTTTTTT. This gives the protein CASSLGPRLFTSNTGELFF.

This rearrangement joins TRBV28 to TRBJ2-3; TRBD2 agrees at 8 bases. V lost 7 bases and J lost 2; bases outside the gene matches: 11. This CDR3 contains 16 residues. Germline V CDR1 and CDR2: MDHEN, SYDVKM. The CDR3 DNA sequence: TGTGCCAGCACCCCTGGCGGCGGGAGGTTCACAGATACGCAGTATTTT. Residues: CASTPGGGRFTDTQYF.

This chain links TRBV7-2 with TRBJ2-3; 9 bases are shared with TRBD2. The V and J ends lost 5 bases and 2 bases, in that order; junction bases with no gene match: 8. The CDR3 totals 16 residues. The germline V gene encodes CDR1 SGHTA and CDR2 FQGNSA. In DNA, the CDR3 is TGTGCCAGCAGCCAGACTAGCGGAGCTTACACAGATACGCAGTATTTT. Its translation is CASSQTSGAYTDTQYF. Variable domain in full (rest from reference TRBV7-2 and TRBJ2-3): GAGVSQSPSNKVTEKGKDVELRCDPISGHTALYWYRQSLGQGLEFLIYFQGNSAPDKSGLPSDRFSAERTGGSVSTLTIQRTQQEDSAVYLCASSQTSGAYTDTQYFGPGTRLTVL.

CDR3 sequence (DNA): TGTGCCAGCAGCTTAGATGTCCCAGGAGAGACCCAGTACTTC. Amino acids: CASSLDVPGETQYF. The chain uses TRBV11-2 and TRBJ2-5; D unresolved. The germline V and J ends were trimmed by 0 bases and 4 bases, with 9 bases remaining between them. CDR1 is SGHAT and CDR2 is FQNNGV in the germline V gene. The CDR3 length is 14 residues.

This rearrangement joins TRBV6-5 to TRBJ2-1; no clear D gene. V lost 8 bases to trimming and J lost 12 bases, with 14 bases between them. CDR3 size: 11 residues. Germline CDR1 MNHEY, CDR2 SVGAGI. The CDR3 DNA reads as TGTGCCAGCTCCACGGAGAGAGGGCAGTTCTTC. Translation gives CASSTERGQFF.

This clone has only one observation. DNA of the CDR3: TGTGCCAGCAGTCTCTACGGGAGCTACGAGCAGTACTTC. The encoded protein is CASSLYGSYEQYF. The V and J genes are TRBV27 and TRBJ2-7; D may be TRBD2 (6 bases). Germline values: CDR1 MNHEY, CDR2 SMNVEV (reference sequence). The CDR3 is made up of 13 amino acids. V gave up 5 bases and J gave up 3 bases, with 11 bases separating them.

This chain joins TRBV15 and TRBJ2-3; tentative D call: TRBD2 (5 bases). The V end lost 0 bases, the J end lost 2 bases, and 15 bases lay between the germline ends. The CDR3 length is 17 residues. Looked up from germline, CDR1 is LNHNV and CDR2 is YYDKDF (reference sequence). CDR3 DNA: TGTGCCACCAGCAGAGAATTGGGGAGTAGCGACACAGATACGCAGTATTTT. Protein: CATSRELGSSDTDTQYF. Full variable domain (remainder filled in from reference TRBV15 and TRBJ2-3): DAMVIQNPRYQVTQFGKPVTLSCSQTLNHNVMYWYQQKSSQAPKLLFHYYDKDFNNEADTPDNFQSRRPNTSFCFLDIRSPGLGDTAMYLCATSRELGSSDTDTQYFGPGTRLTVL.

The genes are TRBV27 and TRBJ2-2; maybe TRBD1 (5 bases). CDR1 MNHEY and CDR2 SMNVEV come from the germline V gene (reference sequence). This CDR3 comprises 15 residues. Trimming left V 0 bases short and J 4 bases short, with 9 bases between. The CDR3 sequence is CASSLSRVGTGELFF. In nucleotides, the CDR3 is TGTGCCAGCAGTTTATCCAGGGTTGGCACCGGGGAGCTGTTTTTT.

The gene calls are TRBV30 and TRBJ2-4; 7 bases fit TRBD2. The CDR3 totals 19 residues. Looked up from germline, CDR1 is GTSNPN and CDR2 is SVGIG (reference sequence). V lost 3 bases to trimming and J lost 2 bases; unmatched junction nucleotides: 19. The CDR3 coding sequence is TGTGCCTGGAGATCAAGAAATGGGGGAGCCGGGGGGACCAAAAACATTCAGTACTTC. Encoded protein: CAWRSRNGGAGGTKNIQYF.

CDR3 sequence: CSVGEAGVYNEQFF. As DNA, the CDR3 is TGCAGCGTTGGGGAAGCGGGGGTTTACAATGAGCAGTTCTTC. The chain employs TRBV29-1 and TRBJ2-1; 8 bases agree with TRBD2. This CDR3 comprises 14 residues. The ends lost 4 bases at V and 4 bases at J; junction bases unmatched: 6. Per the germline V gene, CDR1 is SQVTM and CDR2 is ANQGSEA.

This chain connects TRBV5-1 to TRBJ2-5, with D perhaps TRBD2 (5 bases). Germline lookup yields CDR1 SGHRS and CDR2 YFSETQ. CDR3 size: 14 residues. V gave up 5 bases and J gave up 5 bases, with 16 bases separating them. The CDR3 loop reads CASRGTGFGETQYF. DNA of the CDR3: TGCGCCAGCAGAGGCACGGGGTTCGGGGAGACCCAGTACTTC.